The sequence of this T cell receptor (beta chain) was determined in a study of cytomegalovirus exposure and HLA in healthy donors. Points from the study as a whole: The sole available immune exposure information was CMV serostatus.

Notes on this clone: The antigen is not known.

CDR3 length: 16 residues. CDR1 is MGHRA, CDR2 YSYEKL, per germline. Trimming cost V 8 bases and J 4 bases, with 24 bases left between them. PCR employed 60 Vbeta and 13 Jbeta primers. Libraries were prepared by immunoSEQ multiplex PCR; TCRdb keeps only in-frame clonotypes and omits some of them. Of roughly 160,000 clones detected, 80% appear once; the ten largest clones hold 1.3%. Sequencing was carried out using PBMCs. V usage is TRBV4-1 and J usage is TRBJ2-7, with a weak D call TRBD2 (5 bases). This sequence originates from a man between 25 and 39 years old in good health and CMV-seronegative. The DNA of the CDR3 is TGCGCCAGCTCCCCCGGAGGTCGCGGGTTTGAATACGAGCAGTACTTC. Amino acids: CASSPGGRGFEYEQYF.